The entry below describes one T cell receptor beta chain. Its target is not known. At one end, the junction sequence differs from germline, possibly due to a read error. A sample-barcoded 5' primer and a J-beta primer mix were used in a second PCR of about 6 to 11 cycles. TCRdb redid the calling of the 5' RACE reads with MiXCR, one entry per CDR3 protein. This table holds 550,000 to 800,000 distinct CDR3 sequences, about a third found once. The data are from a study of blood T cells in healthy people across ages. Study outcomes and limitations: There was no known CMV status for donors, so expanded clonotype changes were possibly confounded. Correlation between TCR beta diversity and naive T cell percentage was strong.

The CDR3 spans 14 residues. In germline, CDR1 is SGHTA, CDR2 FQGNSA. Source material: blood. The gene calls are TRBV7-2 and TRBJ2-3; 7 bases match TRBD1. This TCR was recovered from an elderly woman in good health. The CDR3 DNA follows: TGTGCTAGCAGCTTAGAGGGGGCTTCAGATACGCAGTATTTT. Its protein is CASSLEGASDTQYF. The whole variable domain, remainder taken from reference TRBV7-2 and TRBJ2-3, is GAGVSQSPSNKVTEKGKDVELRCDPISGHTALYWYRQSLGQGLEFLIYFQGNSAPDKSGLPSDRFSAERTGGSVSTLTIQRTQQEDSAVYLCASSLEGASDTQYFGPGTRLTVL.